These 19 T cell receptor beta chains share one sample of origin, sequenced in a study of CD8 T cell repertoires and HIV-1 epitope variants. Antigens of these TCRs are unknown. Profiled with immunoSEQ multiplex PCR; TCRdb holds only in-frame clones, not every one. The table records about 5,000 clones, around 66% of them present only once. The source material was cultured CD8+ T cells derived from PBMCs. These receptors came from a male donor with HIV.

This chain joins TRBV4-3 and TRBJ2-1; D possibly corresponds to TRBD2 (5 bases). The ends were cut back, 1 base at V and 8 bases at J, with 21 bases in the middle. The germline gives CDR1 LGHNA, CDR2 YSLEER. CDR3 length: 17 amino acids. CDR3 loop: CASSQAPLPLDLDEQFF. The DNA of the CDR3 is TGCGCCAGCAGCCAAGCCCCCCTACCACTAGATCTAGATGAGCAGTTCTTC.

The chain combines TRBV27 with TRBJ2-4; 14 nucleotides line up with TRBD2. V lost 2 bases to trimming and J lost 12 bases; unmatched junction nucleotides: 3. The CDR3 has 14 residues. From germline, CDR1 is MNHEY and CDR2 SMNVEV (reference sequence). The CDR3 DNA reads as TGTGCCAGCAGTTTAGGGACTAGCGGGAGTAATCAGTACTTC. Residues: CASSLGTSGSNQYF.

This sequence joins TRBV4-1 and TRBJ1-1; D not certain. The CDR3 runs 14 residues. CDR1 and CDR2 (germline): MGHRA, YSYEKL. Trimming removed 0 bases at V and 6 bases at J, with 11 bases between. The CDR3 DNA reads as TGCGCCAGCAGCCAAGATCTCCGGGCAGCTGAAGCTTTCTTT. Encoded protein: CASSQDLRAAEAFF.

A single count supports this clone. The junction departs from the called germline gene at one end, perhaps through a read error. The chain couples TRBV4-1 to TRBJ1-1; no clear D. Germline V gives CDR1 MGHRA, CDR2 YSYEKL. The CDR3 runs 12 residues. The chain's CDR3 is CASSQVNTEAFF. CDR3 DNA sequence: TGTGCCAGCAGCCAAGTGAACACTGAAGCTTTCTTT.

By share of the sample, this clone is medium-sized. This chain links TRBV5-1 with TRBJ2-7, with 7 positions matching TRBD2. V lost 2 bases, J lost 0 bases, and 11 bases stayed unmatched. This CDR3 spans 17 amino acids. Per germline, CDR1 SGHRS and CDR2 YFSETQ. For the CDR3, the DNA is TGCGCCAGCAGCTTATACAGCGGGACCACAAGCTCCTACGAGCAGTACTTC. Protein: CASSLYSGTTSSYEQYF. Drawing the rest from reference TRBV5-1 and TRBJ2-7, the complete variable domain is KAGVTQTPRYLIKTRGQQVTLSCSPISGHRSVSWYQQTPGQGLQFLFEYFSETQRNKGNFPGRFSGRQFSNSRSEMNVSTLELGDSALYLCASSLYSGTTSSYEQYFGPGTRLTVT.

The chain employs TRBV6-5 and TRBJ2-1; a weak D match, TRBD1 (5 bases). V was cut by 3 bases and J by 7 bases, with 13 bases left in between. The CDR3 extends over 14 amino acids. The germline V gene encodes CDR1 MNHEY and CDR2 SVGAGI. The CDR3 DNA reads TGTGCCAGCAGTTATCTCCCAGGGAATAATGAGCAGTTCTTC. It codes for CASSYLPGNNEQFF.

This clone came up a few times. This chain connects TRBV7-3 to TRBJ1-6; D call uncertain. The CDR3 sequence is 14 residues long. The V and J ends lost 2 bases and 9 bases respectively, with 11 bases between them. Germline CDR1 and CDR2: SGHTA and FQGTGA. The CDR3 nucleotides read TGTGCCAGCAGCTTAGGCCCGGACGGTTCACCCCTCCACTTT. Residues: CASSLGPDGSPLHF.

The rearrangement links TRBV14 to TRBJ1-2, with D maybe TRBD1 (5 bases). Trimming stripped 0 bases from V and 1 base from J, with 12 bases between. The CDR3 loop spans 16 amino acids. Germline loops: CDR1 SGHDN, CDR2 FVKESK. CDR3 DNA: TGTGCCAGCAGCCAAGAATATAAGGGACTTAACTATGGCTACACCTTC. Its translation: CASSQEYKGLNYGYTF.

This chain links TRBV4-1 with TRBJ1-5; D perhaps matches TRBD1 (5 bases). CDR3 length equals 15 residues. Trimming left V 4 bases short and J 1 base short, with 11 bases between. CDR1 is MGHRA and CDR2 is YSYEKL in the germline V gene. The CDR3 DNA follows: TGCGCCAGCAGCCCAGATGGGGGAAGCAATCAGCCCCAGCATTTT. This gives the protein CASSPDGGSNQPQHF.

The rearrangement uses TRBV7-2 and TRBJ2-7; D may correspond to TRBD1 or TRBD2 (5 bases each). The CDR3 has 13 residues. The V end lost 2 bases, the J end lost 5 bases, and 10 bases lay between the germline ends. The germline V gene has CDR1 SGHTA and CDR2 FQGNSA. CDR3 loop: CASSLQGSDEQYF. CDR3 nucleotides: TGTGCCAGCAGCTTACAGGGTAGCGACGAGCAGTACTTC. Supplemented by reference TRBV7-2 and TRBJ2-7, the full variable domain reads GAGVSQSPSNKVTEKGKDVELRCDPISGHTALYWYRQSLGQGLEFLIYFQGNSAPDKSGLPSDRFSAERTGGSVSTLTIQRTQQEDSAVYLCASSLQGSDEQYFGPGTRLTVT.

CDR3 in DNA: TGTGCCAGCTTCCAAGGGAAGAATGAGCAGTTCTTC. The encoded protein is CASFQGKNEQFF. The chain couples TRBV6-6 to TRBJ2-1; D remains unclear. CDR3 length equals 12 residues. V lost 8 bases to trimming and J lost 7 bases, with 12 bases between them. Germline CDR1 reads MNHNY; CDR2 reads SVGAGI (reference sequence).

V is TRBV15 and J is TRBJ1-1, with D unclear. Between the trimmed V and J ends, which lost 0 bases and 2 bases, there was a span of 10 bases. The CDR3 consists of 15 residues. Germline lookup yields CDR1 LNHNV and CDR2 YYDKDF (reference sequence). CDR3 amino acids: CATSRDRGLNTEAFF. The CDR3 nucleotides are TGTGCCACCAGCAGAGACCGGGGTTTAAACACTGAAGCTTTCTTT.

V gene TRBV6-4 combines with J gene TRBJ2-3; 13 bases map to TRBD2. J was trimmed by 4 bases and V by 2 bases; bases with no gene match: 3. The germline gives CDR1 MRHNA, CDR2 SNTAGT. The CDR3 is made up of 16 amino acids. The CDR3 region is CASSDATSGGSDTQYF. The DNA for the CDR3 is TGTGCCAGCAGTGACGCGACTAGCGGGGGGTCAGATACGCAGTATTTT.

The CDR3 coding sequence is TGTGCCTGGTCGGTCGGACAGGGGAATCAGCCCCAGCATTTT. Amino acid sequence: CAWSVGQGNQPQHF. This chain joins TRBV30 and TRBJ1-5; TRBD1 matches at 9 bases. Germline V lookup: CDR1 GTSNPN, CDR2 SVGIG (reference sequence). The CDR3 is 14 residues long. V dropped 5 bases and J dropped 4; count of bases not matched to a gene: 6.

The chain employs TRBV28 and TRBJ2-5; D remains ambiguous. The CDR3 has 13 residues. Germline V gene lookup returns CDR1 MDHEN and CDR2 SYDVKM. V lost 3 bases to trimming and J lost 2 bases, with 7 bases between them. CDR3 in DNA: TGTGCCAGCAGTTTCGAGGCTCAAGAGACCCAGTACTTC. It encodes CASSFEAQETQYF.

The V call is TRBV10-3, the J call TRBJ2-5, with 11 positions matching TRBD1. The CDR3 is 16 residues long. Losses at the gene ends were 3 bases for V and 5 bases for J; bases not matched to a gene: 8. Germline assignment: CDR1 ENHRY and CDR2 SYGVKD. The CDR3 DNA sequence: TGTGCCATCAGTGACCCCGGACAGGGGGCCGGGGAGACCCAGTACTTC. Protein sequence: CAISDPGQGAGETQYF.

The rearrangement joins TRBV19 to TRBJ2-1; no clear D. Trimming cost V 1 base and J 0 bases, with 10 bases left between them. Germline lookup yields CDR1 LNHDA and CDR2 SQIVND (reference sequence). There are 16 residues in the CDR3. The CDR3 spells CASSIVGLDSYNEQFF. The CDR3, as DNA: TGTGCCAGTAGTATAGTTGGGTTAGACTCCTACAATGAGCAGTTCTTC.

CDR3 in amino acids: CASSPRGGQETQYF. DNA of the CDR3: TGTGCCAGCAGCCCGAGGGGCGGGCAAGAGACCCAGTACTTC. The gene calls are TRBV27 and TRBJ2-5; the D call may be TRBD1 or TRBD2 (5 bases each). The ends were cut back, 6 bases at V and 2 bases at J, with 13 bases in the middle. The germline CDR1 and CDR2 sequences are MNHEY and SMNVEV (reference sequence). The CDR3 contains 14 residues.

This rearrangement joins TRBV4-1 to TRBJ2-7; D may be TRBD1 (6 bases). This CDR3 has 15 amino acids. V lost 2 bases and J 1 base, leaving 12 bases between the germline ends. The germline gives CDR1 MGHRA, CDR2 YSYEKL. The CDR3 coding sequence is TGCGCCAGCAGCCAATCTATGACAGGATCCTACGAGCAGTACTTC. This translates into CASSQSMTGSYEQYF.